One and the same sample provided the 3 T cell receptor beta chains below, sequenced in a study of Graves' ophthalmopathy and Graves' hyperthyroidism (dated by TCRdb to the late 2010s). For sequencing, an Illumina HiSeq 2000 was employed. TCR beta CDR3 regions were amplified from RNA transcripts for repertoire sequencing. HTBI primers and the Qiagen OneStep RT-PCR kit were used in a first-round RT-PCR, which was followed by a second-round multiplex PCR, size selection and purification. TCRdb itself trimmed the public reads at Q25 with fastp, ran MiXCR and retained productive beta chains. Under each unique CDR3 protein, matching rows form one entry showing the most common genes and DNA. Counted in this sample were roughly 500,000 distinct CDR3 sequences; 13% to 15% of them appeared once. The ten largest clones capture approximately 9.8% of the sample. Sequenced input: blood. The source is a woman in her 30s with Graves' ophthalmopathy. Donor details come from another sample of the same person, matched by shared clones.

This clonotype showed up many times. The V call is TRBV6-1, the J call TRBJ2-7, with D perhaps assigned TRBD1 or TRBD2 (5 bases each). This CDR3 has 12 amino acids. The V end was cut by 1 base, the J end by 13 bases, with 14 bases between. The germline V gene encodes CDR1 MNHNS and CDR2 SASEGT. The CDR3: CASSEGPGTTYF. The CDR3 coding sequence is TGTGCCAGCAGTGAAGGACCCGGGACCACCTACTTC.

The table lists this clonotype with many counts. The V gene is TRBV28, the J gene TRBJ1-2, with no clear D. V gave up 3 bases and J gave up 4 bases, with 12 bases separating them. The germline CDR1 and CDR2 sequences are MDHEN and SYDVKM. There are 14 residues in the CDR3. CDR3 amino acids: CASSFRTTGYGYTF. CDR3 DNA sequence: TGTGCCAGCAGTTTCCGGACTACTGGCTATGGCTACACCTTC.

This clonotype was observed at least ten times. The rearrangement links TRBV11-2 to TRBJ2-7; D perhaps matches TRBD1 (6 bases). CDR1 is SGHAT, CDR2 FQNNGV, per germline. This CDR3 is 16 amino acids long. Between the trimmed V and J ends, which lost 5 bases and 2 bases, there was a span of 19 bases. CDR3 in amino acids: CASSRLRGPPPYEQYF. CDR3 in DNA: TGTGCCAGCAGCCGACTCAGGGGACCCCCCCCCTACGAGCAGTACTTC. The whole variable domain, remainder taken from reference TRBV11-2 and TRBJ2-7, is EAGVAQSPRYKIIEKRQSVAFWCNPISGHATLYWYQQILGQGPKLLIQFQNNGVVDDSQLPKDRFSAERLKGVDSTLKIQPAKLEDSAVYLCASSRLRGPPPYEQYFGPGTRLTVT.